This is a list of T cell receptor beta chains from one sample in a study of early T cells in non-severe SARS-CoV-2 infection. TCRdb ran MiXCR on the 5' RACE reads and lists one entry per CDR3 protein. The table shows more than 45,000 distinct CDR3 sequences, with about 12% occurring only once. Material for sequencing was whole blood. Every receptor here comes from an adult who was a healthcare worker with PCR-confirmed SARS-CoV-2 infection or an uninfected control (not recorded which). The CDR3 runs from the conserved cysteine through the conserved F or W. D genes are given only for firm matches. Not all rows give a size; the values are once, few, many and, for expanded clones, a class.

CDR3	DNA	length	J	D	size	V
CASTRGVSGANVLTF	TGTGCCAGCACCCGGGGGGTCTCTGGGGCCAACGTCCTGACTTTC	15	TRBJ2-6	TRBD2	many	TRBV25-1
CSARDGGGIMNTEAFF	TGCAGTGCTAGAGATGGGGGGGGAATTATGAACACTGAAGCTTTCTTT	16	TRBJ1-1	.	.	TRBV20-1
CASSQAHMNTEAFF	TGTGCCAGCAGCCAAGCCCACATGAACACTGAAGCTTTCTTT	14	TRBJ1-1	.	.	TRBV3-1
CASRMAIVNSPLHF	TGTGCCAGCAGGATGGCAATCGTCAATTCACCCCTCCACTTT	14	TRBJ1-6	.	.	TRBV28
CASSYSNGRADTGELFF	TGTGCCAGCAGTTACTCGAACGGGAGGGCCGATACCGGGGAGCTGTTTTTT	17	TRBJ2-2	TRBD2	.	TRBV6-6
CASSSIPGQGDGYTF	TGCGCCAGCAGCTCAATTCCGGGACAGGGCGATGGCTACACCTTC	15	TRBJ1-2	TRBD1	many	TRBV5-1
CASSLDSHSGNTIYF	TGTGCCAGCAGTTTGGACAGCCACTCTGGAAACACCATATATTTT	15	TRBJ1-3	.	many	TRBV12-3/TRBV12-4
CSARVVRGPYRRAKNIQYF	TGCAGTGCTAGAGTAGTCAGGGGGCCCTATCGTAGGGCCAAAAACATTCAGTACTTC	19	TRBJ2-4	TRBD1	many	TRBV20-1
CASSIVRRNTEAFF	TGTGCCAGCAGTATCGTCCGAAGGAACACTGAAGCTTTCTTT	14	TRBJ1-1	.	.	TRBV2
CASSYTKTGELFF	TGTGCCAGCAGCTATACGAAAACCGGGGAGCTGTTTTTT	13	TRBJ2-2	.	.	TRBV11-2
CAINPRGNVLNEQFF	TGTGCCATCAACCCCCGGGGAAATGTCTTAAATGAGCAGTTCTTC	15	TRBJ2-1	.	.	TRBV28
CASSSSTSGDTQYF	TGCGCCAGCAGCTCCTCTACTAGCGGAGATACGCAGTATTTT	14	TRBJ2-3	TRBD2	.	TRBV5-1
CSARAASGGTYNEQFF	TGCAGTGCTAGAGCGGCTAGCGGGGGCACCTACAATGAGCAGTTCTTC	16	TRBJ2-1	TRBD2	.	TRBV20-1
CASSHEPTGAIYGYTF	TGCGCCAGCAGCCACGAACCGACAGGGGCTATCTATGGCTACACCTTC	16	TRBJ1-2	TRBD1	.	TRBV4-1
CASSLDGRVETQYF	TGTGCCAGCAGTTTAGACGGGAGGGTGGAGACCCAGTACTTC	14	TRBJ2-5	TRBD2	few	TRBV12-3/TRBV12-4
CASSVATANEQFF	TGTGCCAGCAGCGTAGCTACAGCCAATGAGCAGTTCTTC	13	TRBJ2-1	.	many	TRBV9
CASSPPSKGEQYF	TGTGCCAGCTCACCACCTAGTAAAGGCGAGCAGTACTTC	13	TRBJ2-7	.	few	TRBV18
CASSSGGEPSYEQYF	TGCGCCAGCAGCTCGGGGGGTGAGCCATCCTACGAGCAGTACTTC	15	TRBJ2-7	TRBD2	.	TRBV5-1
CASSGNVNTEAFF	TGCGCCAGCAGTGGAAATGTGAACACTGAAGCTTTCTTT	13	TRBJ1-1	.	few	TRBV10-2
CAIRGGEKLFF	TGTGCCATCCGAGGGGGTGAAAAACTGTTTTTT	11	TRBJ1-4	.	few	TRBV28
CASGLVLFGRMRNQPQHF	TGTGCTAGTGGTTTGGTACTTTTCGGGAGAATGCGCAATCAGCCCCAGCATTTT	18	TRBJ1-5	.	many	TRBV12-5
CSVAPSGGFGETQYF	TGCAGCGTTGCCCCTAGCGGGGGGTTCGGAGAGACCCAGTACTTC	15	TRBJ2-5	TRBD2	many	TRBV29-1
CSVEGVGLNTEAFF	TGCAGCGTTGAGGGGGTAGGATTGAACACTGAAGCTTTCTTT	14	TRBJ1-1	.	many	TRBV29-1
CSAGRERADTQYF	TGCAGTGCTGGCAGGGAAAGGGCAGATACGCAGTATTTT	13	TRBJ2-3	.	many	TRBV20-1
CASSSRGGHTEAFF	TGTGCCAGCAGCAGCAGGGGCGGTCACACTGAAGCTTTCTTT	14	TRBJ1-1	.	.	TRBV7-3
CASSELGRETQYF	TGTGCCAGCAGTGAACTAGGTCGAGAGACCCAGTACTTC	13	TRBJ2-5	.	many	TRBV2
CASSRTLTGADTQYF	TGCGCCAGCAGCCGAACTTTGACAGGGGCAGATACGCAGTATTTT	15	TRBJ2-3	TRBD1	.	TRBV5-1
CSVGTRETQYF	TGCAGCGTTGGGACAAGAGAGACCCAGTACTTC	11	TRBJ2-5	.	.	TRBV29-1
CASSFVQGYQPQHF	TGTGCCAGCAGCTTTGTCCAGGGCTATCAGCCCCAGCATTTT	14	TRBJ1-5	.	few	TRBV7-2
CASTSWGQGRAPLHF	TGTGCCAGCACCTCTTGGGGACAGGGGAGAGCACCCCTCCACTTT	15	TRBJ1-6	TRBD1	many	TRBV28
CSAKDRVQEKLFF	TGCAGTGCCAAGGACAGGGTACAAGAAAAACTGTTTTTT	13	TRBJ1-4	TRBD1	few	TRBV20-1
CASSVGGSGETQYF	TGCGCCAGCAGTGTCGGCGGGAGTGGAGAGACCCAGTACTTC	14	TRBJ2-5	TRBD2	many	TRBV10-2
CASSPRDRESTGELFF	TGTGCCAGCAGCCCACGGGACAGGGAGAGCACCGGGGAGCTGTTTTTT	16	TRBJ2-2	TRBD1	.	TRBV7-3
CASSLERDRGAKLFF	TGTGCCAGCAGCTTAGAGCGCGACAGGGGCGCAAAACTGTTTTTT	15	TRBJ1-4	TRBD1	many	TRBV7-2
CASSRTSKEGGYTF	TGTGCCAGCAGCCGGACTTCTAAGGAAGGCGGCTACACCTTC	14	TRBJ1-2	.	few	TRBV6-1
CASSEWGQGTDTQYF	TGTGCCAGCAGTGAATGGGGGCAGGGGACAGATACGCAGTATTTT	15	TRBJ2-3	.	few	TRBV2
CASSLLTREETQYF	TGTGCCAGCAGCCTACTCACCAGGGAAGAGACCCAGTACTTC	14	TRBJ2-5	.	many	TRBV7-2
CSARDRLRSGNTIYF	TGCAGTGCTAGAGATCGCCTTCGCTCTGGAAACACCATATATTTT	15	TRBJ1-3	.	many	TRBV20-1
CASSPRDYSYEQYF	TGTGCCAGCAGTCCCCGGGACTACTCCTACGAGCAGTACTTC	14	TRBJ2-7	TRBD2	many	TRBV27
CASSRLLTGTEQYF	TGTGCCAGCAGCCGCCTTCTCACGGGGACCGAGCAGTACTTC	14	TRBJ2-7	.	many	TRBV7-9
CATTQGYYNSPLHF	TGTGCCACCACCCAAGGCTATTATAATTCACCCCTCCACTTT	14	TRBJ1-6	.	.	TRBV15
CASNPTGTAFFEQYF	TGTGCCAGCAACCCCACCGGGACGGCCTTTTTCGAGCAGTACTTC	15	TRBJ2-7	.	few	TRBV28